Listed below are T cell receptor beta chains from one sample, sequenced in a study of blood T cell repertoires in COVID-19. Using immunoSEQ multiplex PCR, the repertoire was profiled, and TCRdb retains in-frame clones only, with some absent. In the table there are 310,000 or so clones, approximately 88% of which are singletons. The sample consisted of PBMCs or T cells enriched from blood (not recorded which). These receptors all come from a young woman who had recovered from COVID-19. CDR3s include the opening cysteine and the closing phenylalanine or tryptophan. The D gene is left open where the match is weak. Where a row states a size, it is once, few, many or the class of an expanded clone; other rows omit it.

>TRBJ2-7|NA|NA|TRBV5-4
CASSLAGSREQYF
TGTGCCAGCAGCTTGGCCGGGAGCAGGGAGCAGTACTTC
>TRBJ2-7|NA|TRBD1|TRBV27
CASSFGQGVGEQYF
TGTGCCAGCAGTTTTGGACAGGGGGTTGGCGAGCAGTACTTC
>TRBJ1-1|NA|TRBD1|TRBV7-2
CASSLQGDGTEAFF
TGTGCCAGCAGCCTACAGGGGGATGGCACTGAAGCTTTCTTT
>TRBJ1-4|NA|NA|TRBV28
CASRFLQKKLFF
TGTGCCAGCAGGTTTCTACAGAAAAAACTGTTTTTT
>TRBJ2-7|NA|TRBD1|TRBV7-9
CASSFPGQPYEQYF
TGTGCCAGCAGCTTTCCGGGACAGCCCTACGAGCAGTACTTC
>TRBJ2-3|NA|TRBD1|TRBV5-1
CASSLARGPQGADTQYF
TGCGCCAGCAGCTTGGCCAGGGGTCCTCAGGGGGCAGATACGCAGTATTTT
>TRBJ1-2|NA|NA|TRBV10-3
CAISEEAVDSNYGYTF
TGTGCCATCAGTGAGGAGGCCGTGGACAGCAACTATGGCTACACCTTC
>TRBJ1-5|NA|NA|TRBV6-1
CASSESVGRGHQPQHF
TGTGCCAGCAGTGAATCAGTAGGAAGGGGCCATCAGCCCCAGCATTTT
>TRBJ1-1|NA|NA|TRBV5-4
CASSLEQGNTEAFF
TGTGCCAGCAGCTTGGAACAGGGGAACACTGAAGCTTTCTTT
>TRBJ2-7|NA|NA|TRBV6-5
CASSLGHEQYF
TGTGCCAGCAGTTTGGGGCACGAGCAGTACTTC
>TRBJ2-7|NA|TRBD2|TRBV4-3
CASSQSRAGGHGDEQYF
TGCGCCAGCAGCCAATCTAGGGCGGGAGGGCACGGAGACGAGCAGTACTTC
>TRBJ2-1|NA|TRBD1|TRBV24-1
CATSDMRTGGNEQFF
TGTGCCACCAGTGATATGAGGACAGGGGGCAATGAGCAGTTCTTC
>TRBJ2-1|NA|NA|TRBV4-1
CASSPWGGLRNEQFF
TGCGCCAGCAGCCCCTGGGGGGGCCTTCGGAATGAGCAGTTCTTC
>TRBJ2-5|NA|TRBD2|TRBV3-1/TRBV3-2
CASSQASGGVETQYF
TGTGCCAGCAGCCAAGCTAGCGGGGGGGTGGAGACCCAGTACTTC
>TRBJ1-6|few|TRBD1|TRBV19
CASSTGGWAYNSPLHF
TGTGCCAGTAGCACAGGGGGCTGGGCCTATAATTCACCCCTCCACTTT
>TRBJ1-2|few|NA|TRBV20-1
CSARYNGYTF
TGCAGTGCTAGATATAATGGCTACACCTTC
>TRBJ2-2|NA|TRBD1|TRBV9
CASSVTGATGELFF
TGTGCCAGCAGCGTGACAGGGGCCACCGGGGAGCTGTTTTTT
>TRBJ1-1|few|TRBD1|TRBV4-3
CASSLEGQGDTEAFF
TGCGCCAGCAGCCTGGAGGGACAGGGGGACACTGAAGCTTTCTTT
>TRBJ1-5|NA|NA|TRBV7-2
CASSSVPGSNQPQHF
TGTGCCAGCAGCTCTGTACCGGGGAGCAATCAGCCCCAGCATTTT
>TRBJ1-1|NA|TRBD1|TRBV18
CASSPIRTGQNTEAFF
TGTGCCAGCTCACCAATCCGGACAGGGCAGAACACTGAAGCTTTCTTT
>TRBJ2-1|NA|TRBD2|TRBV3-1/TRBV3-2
CASSQDGRREGDHEQFF
TGTGCCAGCAGCCAAGATGGGCGGCGGGAGGGCGATCATGAGCAGTTCTTC
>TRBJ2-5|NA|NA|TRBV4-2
CASSQVGGARETQYF
TGTGCCAGCAGCCAAGTAGGGGGGGCCAGGGAGACCCAGTACTTC
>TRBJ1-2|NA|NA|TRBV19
CASSRIGRGGYTF
TGTGCCAGTAGTCGGATCGGCCGGGGTGGCTACACCTTC
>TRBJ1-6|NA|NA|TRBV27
CASSPYLTGREAPLHF
TGTGCCAGCAGTCCCTACCTCACAGGGAGGGAGGCACCCCTCCACTTT
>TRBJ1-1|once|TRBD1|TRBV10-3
CAISESGQGANTEAFF
TGTGCCATCAGTGAGTCAGGACAGGGGGCAAACACTGAAGCTTTCTTT
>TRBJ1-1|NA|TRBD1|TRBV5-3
CARSRNGQGALNTEAFF
TGTGCCAGAAGCCGGAATGGACAGGGGGCTTTGAACACTGAAGCTTTCTTT
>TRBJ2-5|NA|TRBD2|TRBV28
CASSRTSGGQETQYF
TGTGCCAGCTCACGGACTAGCGGGGGCCAGGAGACCCAGTACTTC
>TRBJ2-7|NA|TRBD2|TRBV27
CASRPGTSGTYEQYF
TGTGCCAGCAGACCCGGGACTAGCGGAACCTACGAGCAGTACTTC
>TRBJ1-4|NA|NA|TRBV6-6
CASSYSPGQREKLFF
TGTGCCAGCAGTTACTCTCCAGGCCAGCGGGAAAAACTGTTTTTT
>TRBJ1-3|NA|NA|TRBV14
CASSLAVLSGNTIYF
TGTGCCAGCAGCCTAGCGGTCCTCTCTGGAAACACCATATATTTT
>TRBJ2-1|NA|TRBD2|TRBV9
CASSVGLAGGPLDEQFF
TGTGCCAGCAGCGTAGGACTAGCGGGAGGGCCGCTCGATGAGCAGTTCTTC
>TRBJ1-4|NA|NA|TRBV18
CASSPTTVREKLFF
TGTGCCAGCTCACCAACAACAGTTCGGGAAAAACTGTTTTTT
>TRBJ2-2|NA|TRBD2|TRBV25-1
CASSPTSGGTGELFF
TGTGCCAGCAGTCCCACTAGCGGGGGGACCGGGGAGCTGTTTTTT
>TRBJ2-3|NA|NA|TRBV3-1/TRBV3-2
CASSPYNAGTDTQYF
TGTGCCAGCAGCCCCTATAATGCCGGCACAGATACGCAGTATTTT
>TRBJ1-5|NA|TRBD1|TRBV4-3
CASSPRQGARQPQHF
TGCGCCAGCAGCCCCAGACAGGGGGCGAGGCAGCCCCAGCATTTT
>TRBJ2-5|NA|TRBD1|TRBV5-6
CASSFPGQETQETQYF
TGTGCCAGCAGCTTTCCGGGACAGGAGACCCAAGAGACCCAGTACTTC
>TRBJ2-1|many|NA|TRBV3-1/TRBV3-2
CASSQGTGVVNEQFF
TGTGCCAGCAGCCAAGGAACGGGAGTAGTGAATGAGCAGTTCTTC
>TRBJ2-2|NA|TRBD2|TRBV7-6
CASSSPGLAGFTGELFF
TGTGCCAGCAGCTCCCCGGGACTAGCGGGATTCACCGGGGAGCTGTTTTTT
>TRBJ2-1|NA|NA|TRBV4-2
CASSQPTGTFYNEQFF
TGTGCCAGCAGCCAACCGACTGGAACTTTCTACAATGAGCAGTTCTTC
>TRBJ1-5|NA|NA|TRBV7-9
CASSLGQNSNQPQHF
TGTGCCAGCAGCTTAGGGCAGAATAGCAATCAGCCCCAGCATTTT
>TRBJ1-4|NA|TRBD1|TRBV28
CASSITGTATREKLFF
TGTGCCAGCAGCATAACCGGGACAGCTACGAGGGAAAAACTGTTTTTT
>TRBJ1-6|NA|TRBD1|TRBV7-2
CASSRNRGPSPLHF
TGTGCCAGCAGCCGCAACAGGGGCCCTTCACCCCTCCACTTT
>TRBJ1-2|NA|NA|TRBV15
CATSSGGWGVGYTF
TGTGCCACCAGCAGTGGTGGTTGGGGGGTTGGCTACACCTTC
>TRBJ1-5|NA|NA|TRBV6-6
CASRGSSNQPQHF
TGTGCCAGCAGAGGGAGTAGCAATCAGCCCCAGCATTTT
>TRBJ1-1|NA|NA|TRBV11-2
CASSPSWGAEAFF
TGTGCCAGCAGCCCGTCGTGGGGAGCTGAAGCTTTCTTT
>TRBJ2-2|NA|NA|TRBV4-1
CASSQDRVRFVAGELFF
TGCGCCAGCAGCCAAGATCGCGTGAGGTTTGTTGCCGGGGAGCTGTTTTTT
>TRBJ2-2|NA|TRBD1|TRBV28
CATTDRGRTGELFF
TGTGCCACGACGGACAGGGGGCGCACCGGGGAGCTGTTTTTT
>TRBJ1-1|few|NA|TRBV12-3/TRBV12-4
CASSSLQGTEAFF
TGTGCCAGCAGTTCCTTACAGGGAACTGAAGCTTTCTTT
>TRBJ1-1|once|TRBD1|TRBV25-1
CASSEYRGLNTEAFF
TGTGCCAGCAGTGAATACAGGGGGCTTAACACTGAAGCTTTCTTT
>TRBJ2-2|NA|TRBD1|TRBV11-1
CASSMDRTNTGELFF
TGTGCCAGCAGCATGGACAGGACGAACACCGGGGAGCTGTTTTTT
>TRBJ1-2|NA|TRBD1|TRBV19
CASSIGPGGNYGYTF
TGTGCCAGTAGTATAGGCCCAGGGGGCAACTATGGCTACACCTTC
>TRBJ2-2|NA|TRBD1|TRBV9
CASSVAGGDTGELFF
TGTGCCAGCAGCGTAGCAGGGGGCGACACCGGGGAGCTGTTTTTT
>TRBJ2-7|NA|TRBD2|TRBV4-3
CASSKNLAGGHEQYF
TGCGCCAGCAGCAAAAACCTAGCGGGGGGCCACGAGCAGTACTTC
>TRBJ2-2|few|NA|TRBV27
CASSSGLNTGELFF
TGTGCCAGCAGTTCGGGACTCAACACCGGGGAGCTGTTTTTT
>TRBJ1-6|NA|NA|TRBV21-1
CASCLLDRGDSPLHF
TGTGCCAGCTGCCTACTCGACAGGGGAGATTCACCCCTCCACTTT